The source of this T cell receptor beta chain is a study of shared clonotypes between healthy human individuals. Note on this clone: As yet, its antigen is unknown.

The naive CD8 population came from CD45RO-negative cells selected for CCR7, without terminally differentiated effector memory CD45RA+ cells. The study ran the assay at deep level. Assay used: immunoSEQ multiplex PCR; TCRdb lists only in-frame clones, some missing. Here the sample spans about 590,000 clones, roughly 95% being singletons. Findings and limits, study-wide: Between a handful of donors, naive CD4 clonotypes were shared at a level of about 5.3%. Sample collection involved blood only; tissue repertoires are likely different.

Material for sequencing was naive CD8+ T cells sorted from blood. This TCR was sampled from a woman under 40 in good health.

The CDR3 DNA reads TGTGCCAGCAGCGTAGATCCGGAAGAGACCCAGTACTTC. This encodes CASSVDPEETQYF. V is TRBV9 and J is TRBJ2-5; no definite D call. Between the trimmed V and J ends, which lost 0 bases and 3 bases, there was a span of 6 bases. This CDR3 contains 13 residues. Germline V gives CDR1 SGDLS, CDR2 YYNGEE.